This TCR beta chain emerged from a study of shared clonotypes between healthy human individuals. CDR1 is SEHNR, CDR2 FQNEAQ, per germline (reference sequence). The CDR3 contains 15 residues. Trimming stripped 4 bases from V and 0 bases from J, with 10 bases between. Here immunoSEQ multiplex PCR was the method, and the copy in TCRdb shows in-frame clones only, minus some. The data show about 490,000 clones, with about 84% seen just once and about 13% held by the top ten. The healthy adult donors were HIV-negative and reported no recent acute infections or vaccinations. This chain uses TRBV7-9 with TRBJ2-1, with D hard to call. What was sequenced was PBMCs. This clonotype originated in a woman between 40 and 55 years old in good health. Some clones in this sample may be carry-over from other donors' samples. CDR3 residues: CASSSPASSYNEQFF. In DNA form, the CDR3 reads TGTGCCAGCAGCTCGCCCGCCAGCTCCTACAATGAGCAGTTCTTC.